The 13 T cell receptor beta chains below all came from one sample that was sequenced in a study of blood T cell repertoires in COVID-19. Profiled with immunoSEQ multiplex PCR; TCRdb holds only in-frame clones, not every one. The top ten clones hold 3.9% of a sample with some 360,000 clones, roughly 90% of them seen once. Material: peripheral blood. The receptors shown here come from a woman aged 55-70 years with COVID-19, enrolled during active disease.

The chain employs TRBV27 and TRBJ2-3; 8 nucleotides match TRBD2. With V trimmed by 0 bases and J by 2 bases, 22 bases remained unmatched. CDR1 is MNHEY and CDR2 is SMNVEV in the germline V gene (reference sequence). This CDR3 region has 22 residues. The CDR3 nucleotides read TGTGCCAGCAGTTTATCGGTCCCGGGATGGCGGGGGGAAGATGGAGCCACAGATACGCAGTATTTT. Amino acids: CASSLSVPGWRGEDGATDTQYF.

The rearrangement links TRBV19 to TRBJ1-5; no clear D gene. This CDR3 has 10 amino acids. Germline V lookup: CDR1 LNHDA, CDR2 SQIVND (reference sequence). V was cut by 10 bases and J by 9 bases, with 10 bases left in between. CDR3 sequence: CATPSRPQHF. DNA of the CDR3: TGTGCCACCCCGTCGAGGCCCCAGCATTTT.

This chain links TRBV6-1 with TRBJ1-1; 7 nucleotides agree with TRBD1. This CDR3 has 15 amino acids. The germline gives CDR1 MNHNS, CDR2 SASEGT. The J segment lost 1 base and the V segment lost 1 base, leaving 3 bases of the junction unmatched. The CDR3 sequence: CASSEVGQTNTEAFF. CDR3 nucleotides: TGTGCCAGCAGTGAAGTGGGACAGACGAACACTGAAGCTTTCTTT.

CDR3 in DNA: TGTGCCAGCAGCCTCCCCCCCGCAGATACGCAGTATTTT. This encodes CASSLPPADTQYF. The chain has TRBV3-1 (or the pseudogene TRBV3-2) and TRBJ2-3; D ambiguous. V was trimmed by 4 bases and J by 4 bases, leaving 9 bases between them. The CDR3 sequence is 13 residues long. CDR1 is LGHDT, CDR2 YNNKEL, per germline (reference sequence).

The chain links TRBV11-1 to TRBJ1-2; TRBD1 agrees at 7 bases. Germline CDR1 SGHAT, CDR2 FQDESV (reference sequence). The CDR3 covers 14 residues. The V and J ends lost 5 bases and 2 bases, in that order; junction bases with no gene match: 5. Written as DNA, the CDR3 is TGTGCCAGCAGCAAACGACAGGGAAACTATGGCTACACCTTC. Protein sequence: CASSKRQGNYGYTF.

This clone was picked up one time. This chain joins TRBV5-4 and TRBJ1-2; 11 bases are shared with TRBD1. After removal of 4 bases from V and 7 bases from J, the junction contained 6 bases not matched to a gene. The CDR3 length is 14 residues. Germline assignment: CDR1 SGHNT and CDR2 YYREEE (reference sequence). The CDR3 is CASSGGTGGSGYTF. In DNA, the CDR3 is TGTGCCAGCAGCGGAGGGACAGGGGGTTCTGGCTACACCTTC.

This clone was seen only a few times. The DNA for the CDR3 is TGCGCCAGCAGCTTGGGACCGAGGCACACTGAAGCTTTCTTT. It codes for CASSLGPRHTEAFF. The chain combines TRBV5-1 with TRBJ1-1; D is unclear. With 0 bases removed from V and 3 bases from J, the gap between germline ends came to 9 bases. The germline V gene encodes CDR1 SGHRS and CDR2 YFSETQ. CDR3 size: 14 residues.

With regard to this clone: In the same sample, other DNA sequences code for this CDR3. The chain is built from TRBV10-3 and TRBJ1-1, with 9 bases lining up with TRBD1. The CDR3 covers 15 residues. Germline V CDR1 and CDR2: ENHRY, SYGVKD. Trimming cost V 2 bases and J 1 base; bases outside gene matches: 2. The CDR3 region is CAISEPGQGNTEAFF. CDR3 in DNA: TGTGCCATCAGTGAGCCGGGACAGGGGAACACTGAAGCTTTCTTT.

As to this clone: This specimen includes other DNA sequences encoding the same CDR3. This CDR3 is CASSPGTGGNQPQHF. Here the CDR3 DNA reads TGTGCCAGCTCACCAGGGACAGGGGGCAATCAGCCCCAGCATTTT. The chain is built from TRBV18 and TRBJ1-5, with 10 bases that match TRBD1. CDR1 and CDR2 (germline): KGHSH, LQKENI. This CDR3 is 15 amino acids long. Germline trimming cut 2 bases from V and 2 bases from J; bases unmatched to any gene: 0. The entire variable domain, with the rest obtained from reference TRBV18 and TRBJ1-5, is as follows: NAGVMQNPRHLVRRRGQEARLRCSPMKGHSHVYWYRQLPEEGLKFMVYLQKENIIDESGMPKERFSAEFPKEGPSILRIQQVVRGDSAAYFCASSPGTGGNQPQHFGDGTRLSIL.

The gene calls are TRBV25-1 and TRBJ2-1; D might be TRBD2 (5 bases). Germline values: CDR1 MGHDK, CDR2 SYGVNS. The V end lost 4 bases, the J end lost 6 bases, and 13 bases lay between the germline ends. The CDR3 consists of 14 residues. The CDR3 region is CASSGPGITNEQFF. For the CDR3, the DNA is TGTGCCAGCAGTGGCCCCGGGATTACCAATGAGCAGTTCTTC.

This chain links TRBV10-3 with TRBJ1-6; 8 bases line up with TRBD1. Trimming took 8 bases from V and 10 from J; bases not matched to a gene: 7. The CDR3 runs to 13 residues. Germline CDR1 and CDR2: ENHRY and SYGVKD. The CDR3 DNA is TGTGCCATCGGGGGGCAGGGGGCATCACCCCTCCACTTT. The encoded protein is CAIGGQGASPLHF.

The chain links TRBV28 to TRBJ2-5; weak D call: TRBD1 (7 bases). CDR1 is MDHEN and CDR2 is SYDVKM in the germline V gene. V lost 6 bases and J lost 4, with 21 bases in between. The CDR3 runs to 16 residues. The DNA of the CDR3 is TGTGCCAGCAGCCAACCCGGAGGGGGCGAGGCAGAGACCCAGTACTTC. Translation gives CASSQPGGGEAETQYF.

The rearrangement joins TRBV6-5 to TRBJ2-1; 8 bases line up with TRBD2. There are 15 residues in the CDR3. V lost 8 bases, J lost 3 bases, and 9 bases stayed unmatched. Per the germline V gene, CDR1 is MNHEY and CDR2 is SVGAGI. DNA for the CDR3: TGTGCCAGCTCCCCCGGGGGGGGGAACTACAATGAGCAGTTCTTC. Translating gives CASSPGGGNYNEQFF.